This T cell receptor (beta chain) was identified in a study of shared clonotypes between healthy human individuals. V was shortened by 8 bases and J by 4 bases, with 12 bases between the two germline ends. The germline gives CDR1 SNHLY, CDR2 FYNNEI. The CDR3 spans 13 residues. Using ten immunoSEQ deep assay plates, investigators sequenced unsorted PBMC DNA. The repertoire was sequenced with immunoSEQ multiplex PCR; TCRdb's copy has only in-frame clones and lacks some. The sample shows about 480,000 clones, around 79% of them seen only once. The source of this sequence is a woman in her forties in good health. Some clones in this sample may be carry-over from other donors' samples. Specimen: PBMCs. The J gene is TRBJ1-5, the V gene TRBV2; no reliable D call. CDR3 in DNA: TGTGCCAGCGGAGGTTACCTAAATCAGCCCCAGCATTTT. Amino acids: CASGGYLNQPQHF.